A selection of T cell receptor beta chains follows, all from one sample in a study of glioma-infiltrating T cells after dendritic cell vaccination. TCRdb's copy holds only in-frame clones and misses some; the assay was immunoSEQ multiplex PCR. The sample has some 70,000 clones; roughly 80% are singletons. The sample here was blood, taken before dendritic cell vaccination. All receptors derive from a human donor with glioblastoma. CDR3s include the opening cysteine and the closing phenylalanine or tryptophan. D genes are given only for firm matches. Clone size is given for some rows only: seen once, a few or many times, or a class if the clone is expanded.

J,V,D,size,CDR3,DNA
TRBJ2-5,TRBV6-1,TRBD1,NA,CASSELRTGGRETQYF,TGTGCCAGCAGTGAATTGAGGACAGGGGGGAGGGAGACCCAGTACTTC
TRBJ1-3,TRBV20-1,TRBD1,NA,CSAPRGDTIYF,TGCAGTGCCCCCAGGGGGGACACCATATATTTT
TRBJ2-2,TRBV10-2,TRBD2,NA,CASSERGGAGTGELFF,TGCGCCAGCAGTGAGCGGGGAGGGGCGGGAACCGGGGAGCTGTTTTTT
TRBJ2-6,TRBV7-9,NA,NA,CASSRSGAPGANVLTF,TGTGCCAGCAGCCGTAGTGGGGCCCCTGGGGCCAACGTCCTGACTTTC
TRBJ2-3,TRBV5-8,TRBD1,few,CASSFGDSATDTQYF,TGTGCCAGCAGTTTTGGGGACAGCGCCACAGATACGCAGTATTTT
TRBJ2-7,TRBV2,TRBD1,NA,CASSESGQGYEQYF,TGTGCCAGCAGTGAATCGGGACAGGGATACGAGCAGTACTTC
TRBJ2-7,TRBV6-6,NA,NA,CASRLDLSYEQYF,TGTGCCAGCAGACTAGATCTATCCTACGAGCAGTACTTC
TRBJ1-4,TRBV7-8,NA,once,CASSLRTANEKLFF,TGTGCCAGCAGCTTAAGGACAGCTAATGAAAAACTGTTTTTT
TRBJ2-3,TRBV12-5,TRBD1,once,CASGTGQRTDTQYF,TGTGCTAGTGGGACGGGACAGCGCACAGATACGCAGTATTTT
TRBJ2-7,TRBV19,NA,NA,CASSIGRGVYEQYF,TGTGCCAGTAGTATTGGGCGGGGTGTCTACGAGCAGTACTTC
TRBJ1-2,TRBV28,NA,once,CASSWGHNYGYTF,TGTGCCAGCAGTTGGGGACATAACTATGGCTACACCTTC
TRBJ2-5,TRBV5-1,NA,NA,CASSLRGGGGETQYF,TGCGCCAGCAGCCTCAGGGGAGGGGGTGGAGAGACCCAGTACTTC
TRBJ1-1,TRBV15,NA,NA,CATSSDLWNTEAFF,TGTGCCACCAGCTCCGATCTATGGAACACTGAAGCTTTCTTT
TRBJ2-1,TRBV4-1,NA,NA,CASSQATGNEQFF,TGCGCCAGCAGCCAAGCGACGGGGAATGAGCAGTTCTTC
TRBJ2-3,TRBV2,NA,NA,CASSPDYGTDTQYF,TGTGCCAGCAGCCCGGACTATGGCACAGATACGCAGTATTTT
TRBJ1-2,TRBV28,NA,NA,CAGSSGEGYTF,TGTGCCGGATCTTCGGGGGAAGGCTACACCTTC
TRBJ1-1,TRBV19,TRBD1,NA,CASSIREGATEAFF,TGTGCCAGTAGTATTCGAGAGGGGGCAACTGAAGCTTTCTTT
TRBJ2-1,TRBV11-3,TRBD2,NA,CASSSAGGPNNEQFF,TGTGCCAGCAGCTCGGCGGGGGGGCCTAACAATGAGCAGTTCTTC
TRBJ2-7,TRBV2,TRBD1,NA,CASSEVPGTGPYEQYF,TGTGCCAGCAGTGAAGTTCCGGGGACAGGGCCCTACGAGCAGTACTTC
TRBJ2-2,TRBV5-1,NA,NA,CASSVGVDKELFF,TGCGCCAGCAGCGTAGGGGTTGATAAGGAGCTGTTTTTT
TRBJ2-7,TRBV5-1,NA,NA,CASSLAQARNSEQYF,TGCGCCAGCAGCTTGGCACAGGCCCGTAACTCCGAGCAGTACTTC
TRBJ1-2,TRBV7-8,NA,NA,CASRPGGIRGGYTF,TGTGCCAGCAGACCGGGTGGGATCAGGGGTGGCTACACCTTC
TRBJ2-2,TRBV2,TRBD1,NA,CARGDRENTGELFF,TGTGCCAGGGGGGACAGGGAGAACACCGGGGAGCTGTTTTTT
TRBJ1-2,TRBV28,NA,NA,CAIQGIDDGYTF,TGTGCCATCCAGGGGATTGATGATGGCTACACCTTC
TRBJ2-6,TRBV15,NA,NA,CATSRDGVSGANVLTF,TGTGCCACCAGCAGAGATGGAGTTTCTGGGGCCAACGTCCTGACTTTC
TRBJ1-1,TRBV4-1,NA,NA,CASSQVGRGVTEAFF,TGCGCCAGCAGCCAAGTAGGGAGGGGGGTCACTGAAGCTTTCTTT
TRBJ1-5,TRBV28,NA,few,CASTEELQPQHF,TGTGCCAGCACCGAGGAGTTGCAGCCCCAGCATTTT
TRBJ2-7,TRBV7-2,TRBD2,NA,CASERLAGGLEQYF,TGTGCCAGCGAGAGACTAGCGGGGGGGCTCGAGCAGTACTTC
TRBJ1-2,TRBV25-1,NA,few,CASSDAGGLYGYTF,TGTGCCAGCAGTGATGCTGGGGGCCTCTATGGCTACACCTTC
TRBJ1-2,TRBV5-6,NA,NA,CASSPGEDYGYTF,TGTGCCAGCAGCCCCGGGGAGGACTATGGCTACACCTTC
TRBJ2-1,TRBV28,NA,NA,CASSLLSGSERNEQFF,TGTGCCAGCAGTTTACTTTCGGGTAGCGAGCGGAATGAGCAGTTCTTC
TRBJ1-6,TRBV5-1,TRBD1,NA,CASSLAPGGNSPLHF,TGCGCCAGCAGCTTGGCCCCAGGGGGCAATTCACCCCTCCACTTT
TRBJ1-6,TRBV11-2,NA,NA,CASSPGGSRSYNSPLHF,TGTGCCAGCTCCCCGGGGGGCTCTCGCTCCTATAATTCACCCCTCCACTTT
TRBJ1-5,TRBV19,NA,NA,CASSFPGGRNQPQHF,TGTGCCAGTAGTTTCCCGGGGGGTCGCAATCAGCCCCAGCATTTT
TRBJ2-2,TRBV5-1,TRBD2,NA,CASKAGTRGGSGELFF,TGCGCCAGCAAAGCCGGAACCCGGGGGGGCAGCGGGGAGCTGTTTTTT
TRBJ1-2,TRBV2,NA,NA,CASSVKSNYGYTF,TGTGCCAGCAGTGTAAAAAGCAACTATGGCTACACCTTC
TRBJ1-1,TRBV6-5,NA,NA,CASSYSAGMNTEAFF,TGTGCCAGCAGTTACTCAGCAGGAATGAACACTGAAGCTTTCTTT
TRBJ2-1,TRBV11-3,NA,few,CASSGGAHNEQFF,TGTGCCAGCAGCGGGGGGGCCCACAATGAGCAGTTCTTC